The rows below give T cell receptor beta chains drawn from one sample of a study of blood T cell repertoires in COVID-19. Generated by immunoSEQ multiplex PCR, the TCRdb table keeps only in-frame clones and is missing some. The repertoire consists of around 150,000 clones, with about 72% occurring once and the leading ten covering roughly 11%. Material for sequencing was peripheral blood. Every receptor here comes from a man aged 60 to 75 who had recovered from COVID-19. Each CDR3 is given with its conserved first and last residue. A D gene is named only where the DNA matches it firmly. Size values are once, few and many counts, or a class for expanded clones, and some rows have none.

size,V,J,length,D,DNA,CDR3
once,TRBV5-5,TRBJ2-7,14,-,TGTGCCAGCAGCTCCTCAGTCGGGTCCTACGAGCAGTACTTC,CASSSSVGSYEQYF
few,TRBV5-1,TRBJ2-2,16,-,TGCGCCAGCAGCAGTCTCATGGAGGGCCGGAGCGGGGAGCTGTTTTTT,CASSSLMEGRSGELFF
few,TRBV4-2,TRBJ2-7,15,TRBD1,TGTGCCAGCAGCCAAGATAGGGACAGCTCCTACGAGCAGTACTTC,CASSQDRDSSYEQYF
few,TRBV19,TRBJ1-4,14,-,TGTGCCAGTAGTACCAGGCGAAGTAATGGAAAACTGTTTTTT,CASSTRRSNGKLFF
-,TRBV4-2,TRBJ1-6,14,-,TGTGCCAGCAGCCGACAGGACAAGGGTTCACCCCTCCACTTT,CASSRQDKGSPLHF
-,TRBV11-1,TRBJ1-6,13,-,TGTGCCAGCAGCTTAGGGGCCGATTCACCCCTCCACTTT,CASSLGADSPLHF
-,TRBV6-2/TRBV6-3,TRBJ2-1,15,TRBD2,TGTGCCAGCAGTTACTCGAGCGGGGGGGCCCGGGAGCAGTTCTTC,CASSYSSGGAREQFF
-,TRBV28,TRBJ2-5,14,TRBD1,TGTGCCAGCAGTAGACGGACAGGGCGAGAGACCCAGTACTTC,CASSRRTGRETQYF
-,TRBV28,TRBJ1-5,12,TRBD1,TGTGCCACCCGACAGGGGATTCAGCCCCAGCATTTT,CATRQGIQPQHF
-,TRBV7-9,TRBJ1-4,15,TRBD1,TGTGCCAGCAGCTACTCCGGGACAGGGTTTGAAAAACTGTTTTTT,CASSYSGTGFEKLFF
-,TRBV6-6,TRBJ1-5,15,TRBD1,TGTGCCAGCAATAAAGGACAGGCGGGCAATCAGCCCCAGCATTTT,CASNKGQAGNQPQHF
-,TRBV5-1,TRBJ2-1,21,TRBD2,TGCGCCAGCAGCTTGTCTAGCGGGAGGCTTATTACCCTTCTGAACTACAATGAGCAGTTCTTC,CASSLSSGRLITLLNYNEQFF
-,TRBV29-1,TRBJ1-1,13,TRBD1,TGCAGCGCCGGGACAGGAGGCGACACTGAAGCTTTCTTT,CSAGTGGDTEAFF
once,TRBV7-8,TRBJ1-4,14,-,TGTGCCAGCAGCAACAGGACAACTAATGAAAAACTGTTTTTT,CASSNRTTNEKLFF
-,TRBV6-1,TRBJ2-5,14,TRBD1,TGTGCCAGCAGTGAGGGACAGGGGACAAAGACCCAGTACTTC,CASSEGQGTKTQYF
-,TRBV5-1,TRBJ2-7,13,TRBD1,TGCGCCAGCAGCTTGGGACAGGGTGACGAGCAGTACTTC,CASSLGQGDEQYF
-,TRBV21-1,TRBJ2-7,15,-,TGTGCCAGCAGCCACCGGGACAGTTACTCCTACGAGCAGTACTTC,CASSHRDSYSYEQYF
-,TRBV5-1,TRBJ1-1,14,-,TGCGCCAGCAGCTTGCAGGGAGGGAACACTGAAGCTTTCTTT,CASSLQGGNTEAFF
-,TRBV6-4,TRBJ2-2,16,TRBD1,TGTGCCAGCAGTGACTCTGGACAGGGCGAATCCGGGGAGCTGTTTTTT,CASSDSGQGESGELFF
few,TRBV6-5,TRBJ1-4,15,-,TGTGCCACCGATCGGGGACAAGCAACTAATGAAAAACTGTTTTTT,CATDRGQATNEKLFF
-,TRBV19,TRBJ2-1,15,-,TGTGCCAGTAGTAGAGGGCGACTACTTATGAATGAGCAGTTCTTC,CASSRGRLLMNEQFF
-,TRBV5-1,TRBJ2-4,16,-,TGCGCCAGCAGCTTGGAGGGGACTCCCGGCAAAAACATTCAGTACTTC,CASSLEGTPGKNIQYF
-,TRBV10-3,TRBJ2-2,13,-,TGTGCCGTAGGGGGGGGTCCCACCGGGGAGCTGTTTTTT,CAVGGGPTGELFF
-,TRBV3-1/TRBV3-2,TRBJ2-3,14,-,TGTGCCAGCAGCCTGATAGCGATTACAGATACGCAGTATTTT,CASSLIAITDTQYF
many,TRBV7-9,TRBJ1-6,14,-,TGTGCCAGCAGCTTAAATGGGGCGGCCTCACCCCTCCACTTT,CASSLNGAASPLHF
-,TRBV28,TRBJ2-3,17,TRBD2,TGTGCCAGCAGTTTTCCCCTCTACGGGAGGAGCACAGATACGCAGTATTTT,CASSFPLYGRSTDTQYF
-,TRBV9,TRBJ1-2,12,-,TGTGCCAGCAGCGCCGAGGGCGGTGGCTACACCTTC,CASSAEGGGYTF
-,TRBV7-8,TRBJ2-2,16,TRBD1,TGTGCCAGCAGCGCCGGACAGGGGCTGAACACCGGGGAGCTGTTTTTT,CASSAGQGLNTGELFF
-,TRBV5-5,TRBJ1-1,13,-,TGTGCCAGCAGCTTCGGGGGTCGCACTGAAGCTTTCTTT,CASSFGGRTEAFF
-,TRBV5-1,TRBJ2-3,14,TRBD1,TGCGCCAGCAGCGGGGGACAGGGGTCAGATACGCAGTATTTT,CASSGGQGSDTQYF
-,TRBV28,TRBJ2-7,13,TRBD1,TGTGCCAGCAACAACGACAGGGTGGGCGAGCAGTACTTC,CASNNDRVGEQYF
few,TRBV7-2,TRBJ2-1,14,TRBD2,TGTGCCAGCAGCTTCGGACTAGTTTACAATGAGCAGTTCTTC,CASSFGLVYNEQFF
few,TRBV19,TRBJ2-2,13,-,TGTGCCAGTAGTATCCAGAACACCGGGGAGCTGTTTTTT,CASSIQNTGELFF
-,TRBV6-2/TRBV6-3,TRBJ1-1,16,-,TGTGCCAGCAGTGAGAATCCAGGGGTTTGGGTCACTGAAGCTTTCTTT,CASSENPGVWVTEAFF
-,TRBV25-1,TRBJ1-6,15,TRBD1,TGTGCCAGCAGACCCCCCGGGACAGGGATTTCACCCCTCCACTTT,CASRPPGTGISPLHF
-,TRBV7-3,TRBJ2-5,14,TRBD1,TGTGCCAGCAGCTTAGTGGGACAGCAAGAGACCCAGTACTTC,CASSLVGQQETQYF
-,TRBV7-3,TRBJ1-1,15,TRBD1,TGTGCCAGCAGCTTAACGGGACAGGGGCCCACTGAAGCTTTCTTT,CASSLTGQGPTEAFF
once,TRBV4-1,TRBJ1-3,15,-,TGCGCCAGCAGCCAAGAAAGAGGTCCTGGAAACACCATATATTTT,CASSQERGPGNTIYF
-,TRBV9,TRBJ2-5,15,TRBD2,TGTGCCAGCAGCGTAGGGCTAGCGGGGAGGGAGACCCAGTACTTC,CASSVGLAGRETQYF
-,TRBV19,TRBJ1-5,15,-,TGTGCCAGTAGATCCCAGGGAGGAGGCAATCAGCCCCAGCATTTT,CASRSQGGGNQPQHF
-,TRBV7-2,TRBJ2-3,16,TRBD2,TGTGCCAGCAGCTTTCTAGCGGGGGGGGGTGCAGATACGCAGTATTTT,CASSFLAGGGADTQYF
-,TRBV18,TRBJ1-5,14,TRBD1,TGTGCCAGCTCACCGGGGACAGTTAATCAGCCCCAGCATTTT,CASSPGTVNQPQHF
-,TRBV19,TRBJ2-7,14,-,TGTGCCAGTAGTATCCGGGCGGGGGCATACGAGCAGTACTTC,CASSIRAGAYEQYF
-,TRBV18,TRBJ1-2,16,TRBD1,TGTGCCAGCTCACCCCAGGGACAGGCCGATAACTATGGCTACACCTTC,CASSPQGQADNYGYTF
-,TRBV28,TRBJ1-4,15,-,TGTGCCAGCAGTTTTTCCAGGGGTCCTAATGAAAAACTGTTTTTT,CASSFSRGPNEKLFF
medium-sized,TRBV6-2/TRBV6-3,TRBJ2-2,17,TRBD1,TGTGCCAGCAGCCTCTTCCCGGGACAGGGGGTCCCCGGGGAGCTGTTTTTT,CASSLFPGQGVPGELFF
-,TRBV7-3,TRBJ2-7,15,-,TGTGCCAGCAGCTTAAACCCAGGGGCAGGATACGAGCAGTACTTC,CASSLNPGAGYEQYF
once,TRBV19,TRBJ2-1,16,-,TGTGCCAGTAGTATAGATCGGGAGACAGGGATCAATGAGCAGTTCTTC,CASSIDRETGINEQFF
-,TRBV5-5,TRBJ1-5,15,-,TGTGCCAGCAGCTTGGGGGGCCCGAGGAATCAGCCCCAGCATTTT,CASSLGGPRNQPQHF
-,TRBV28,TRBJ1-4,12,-,TGTGCCAGCCGCCAGCGTTGGGAAAAACTGTTTTTT,CASRQRWEKLFF
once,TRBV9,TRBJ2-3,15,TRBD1,TGTGCCAGCAGCGCCCGACAGGGGCTCACAGATACGCAGTATTTT,CASSARQGLTDTQYF
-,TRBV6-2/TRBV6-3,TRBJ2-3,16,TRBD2,TGTGCCAGCAGTTACGATCAGCGGGAGTCTTCAGATACGCAGTATTTT,CASSYDQRESSDTQYF
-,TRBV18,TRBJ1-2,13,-,TGTGCCAGCTCACCGAGCGCAGACCATGGCTACACCTTC,CASSPSADHGYTF
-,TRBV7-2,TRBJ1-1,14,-,TGTGCCAGCAGCTACGGTTATCTGAACACTGAAGCTTTCTTT,CASSYGYLNTEAFF
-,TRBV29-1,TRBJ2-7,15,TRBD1,TGCAGCGTTGAAGATCCGACAGGGAGCTCCTACGAGCAGTACTTC,CSVEDPTGSSYEQYF
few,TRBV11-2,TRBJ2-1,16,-,TGTGCCAGCACCGACCCAAGAGGGAGCTCCTACAATGAGCAGTTCTTC,CASTDPRGSSYNEQFF
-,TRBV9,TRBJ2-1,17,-,TGTGCCAGCAGCGTAGGCGTTAGCGGAGCCTCCTACAATGAGCAGTTCTTC,CASSVGVSGASYNEQFF